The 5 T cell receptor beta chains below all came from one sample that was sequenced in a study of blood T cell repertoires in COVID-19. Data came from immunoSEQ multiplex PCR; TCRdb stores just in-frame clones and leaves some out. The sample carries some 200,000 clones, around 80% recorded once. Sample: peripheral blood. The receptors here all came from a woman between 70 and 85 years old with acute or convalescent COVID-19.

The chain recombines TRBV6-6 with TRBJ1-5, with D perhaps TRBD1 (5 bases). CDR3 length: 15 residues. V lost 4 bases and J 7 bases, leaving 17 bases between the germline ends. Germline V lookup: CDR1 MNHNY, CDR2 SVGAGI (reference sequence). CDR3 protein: CASSWLGGRDQPQHF. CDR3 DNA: TGTGCCAGCAGTTGGTTGGGGGGTAGGGACCAGCCCCAGCATTTT.

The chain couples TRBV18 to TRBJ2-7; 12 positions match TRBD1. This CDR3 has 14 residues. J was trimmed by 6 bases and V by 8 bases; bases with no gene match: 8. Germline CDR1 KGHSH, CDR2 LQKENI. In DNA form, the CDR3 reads TGTGCCAGCACCCCCGGGACAGGGGGCGCCGAGCAGTACGTC. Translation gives CASTPGTGGAEQYV.

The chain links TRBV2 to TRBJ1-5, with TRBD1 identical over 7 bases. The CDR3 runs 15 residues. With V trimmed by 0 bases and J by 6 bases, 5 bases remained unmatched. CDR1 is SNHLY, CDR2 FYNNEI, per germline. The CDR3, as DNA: TGTGCCAGCAGTGAAGCCAGGGGGAGGTCTCAGCCCCAGCATTTT. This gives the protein CASSEARGRSQPQHF.

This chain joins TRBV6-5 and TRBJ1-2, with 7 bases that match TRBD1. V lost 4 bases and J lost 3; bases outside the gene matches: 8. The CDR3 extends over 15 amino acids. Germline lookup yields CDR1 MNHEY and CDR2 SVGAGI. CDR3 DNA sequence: TGTGCCAGCAGTTCCGTGGACAGGCGCGACTATGGCTACACCTTC. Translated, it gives CASSSVDRRDYGYTF.

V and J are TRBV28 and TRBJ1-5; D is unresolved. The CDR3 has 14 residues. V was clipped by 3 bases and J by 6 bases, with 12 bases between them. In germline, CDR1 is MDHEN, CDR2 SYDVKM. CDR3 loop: CASSFSGIRQPQHF. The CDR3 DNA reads TGTGCCAGCAGTTTCTCCGGTATCCGTCAGCCCCAGCATTTT.